The source of this T cell receptor (beta chain) is a study of blood T cell repertoires in COVID-19 (dated by TCRdb to about 2020). About the study as a whole: Samples from collaborators originated in the United States, Italy and Spain and spanned both the acute and convalescent phases of COVID-19. Samples came from the ongoing ImmuneRACE study (first 160 participants) plus 1,254 subjects from 6 global collaborators. Where HLA class I and class II types were available, the types were taken from metadata supplied by the sample provider, not from assay-based typing. The dataset comprised deeply sampled blood TCRbeta repertoires from subjects exposed to, actively infected with, or recovered from COVID-19. The prospective study material was composed of cDNA or gDNA derived from T cells, B-cell-depleted T cells, or PBMCs. A freely available public database, intended as a resource for researchers studying the immune response to SARS-CoV-2, is where the repertoires were released. The sample metadata nearly always contained a de-identified subject ID, COVID-19 status, age in years and sex.

This clone came up once. No cognate antigen has been identified for it. Base qualities are not provided; no much larger clone lies one nucleotide away. General conclusions and limits of the study: The amount of clinical and demographic metadata varied by source and participant and was provided uncurated.

The immunoSEQ Assay, a bias-controlled multiplex PCR, was used to amplify TCRbeta CDR3 regions from genomic DNA. As for how the authors treated the data: Within the assay, amplification of reference gene primers was used to estimate how many nucleated cells each sample contained. To quantify the absolute abundance of each unique TCRbeta CDR3 rearrangement, sequence reads were collapsed and filtered. Productive Simpson clonality was computed per sample as the square root of Simpson's diversity index over productive rearrangements. In TCRdb, the immuneACCESS table is reduced to in-frame sequences with V and J assigned. These tables do not hold every clone; where another copy was compared, an unresolved V gene accounts for under half, and the others remain unexplained. V and J calls and clone size come straight from that table; D and trimming were deduced from the DNA. The sample table shows fewer than 350,000 clones, and 85% to 90% are seen once. The ten most abundant clones make up roughly 1.5% of the sample.

The junction carries 15 bases between V and J, which are trimmed by 5 bases and 2 bases respectively. The CDR3 has 15 amino acids, counting the end cysteine and phenylalanine. The CDR3 DNA has 45 bases and is translated from base 1. CDR1 and CDR2, looked up from the germline V gene, are MDHEN and SYDVKM. Participants in the prospective study were enrolled through a virtual design, were aged roughly 18 to 95 years, and lived in approximately 24 United States geographic areas. Cohort assignment in the prospective study relied on participant-reported clinical history from a screening survey and a study questionnaire. Each participant in the prospective study had whole blood, serum and a nasopharyngeal or oropharyngeal swab collected by mobile phlebotomists. Prospective study participants could optionally give additional blood draws and questionnaires over an approximately 2-month period. Before DNA extraction, blood samples from the prospective study were shipped at room temperature or frozen.

This sequence originates from a young woman with acute COVID-19. In this chain, TRBV28 is recombined with TRBJ1-1; TRBD1 is a weak D gene call, 6 bases matching. Sequenced input: PBMCs or T cells enriched from blood (not recorded which). The CDR3 region: CASSSPQGSNTEAFF. The nucleotides are TGTGCCAGCAGTAGCCCACAGGGTTCAAACACTGAAGCTTTCTTT.